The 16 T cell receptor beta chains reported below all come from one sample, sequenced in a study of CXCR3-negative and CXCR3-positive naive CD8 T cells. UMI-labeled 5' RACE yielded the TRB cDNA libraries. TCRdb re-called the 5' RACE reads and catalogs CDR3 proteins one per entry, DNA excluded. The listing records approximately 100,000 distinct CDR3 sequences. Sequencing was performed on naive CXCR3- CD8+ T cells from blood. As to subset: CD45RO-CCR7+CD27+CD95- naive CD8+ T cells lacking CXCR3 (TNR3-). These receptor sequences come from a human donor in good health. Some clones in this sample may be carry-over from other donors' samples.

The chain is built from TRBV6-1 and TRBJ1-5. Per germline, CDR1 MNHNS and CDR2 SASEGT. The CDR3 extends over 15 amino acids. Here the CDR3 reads CASSEAGTGPQPQHF.

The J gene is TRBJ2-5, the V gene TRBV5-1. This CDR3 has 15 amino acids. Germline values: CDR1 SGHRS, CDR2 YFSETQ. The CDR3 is CASSLIMGFRDTQYF.

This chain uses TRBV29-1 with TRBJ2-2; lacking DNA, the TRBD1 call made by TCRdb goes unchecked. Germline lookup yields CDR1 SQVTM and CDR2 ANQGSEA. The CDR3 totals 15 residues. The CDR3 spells CSVGVRDRATGELFF.

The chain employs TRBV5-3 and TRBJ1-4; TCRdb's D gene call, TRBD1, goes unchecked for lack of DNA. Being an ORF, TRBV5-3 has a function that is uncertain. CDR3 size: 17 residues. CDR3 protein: CARSLDQGLTTNEKLFF.

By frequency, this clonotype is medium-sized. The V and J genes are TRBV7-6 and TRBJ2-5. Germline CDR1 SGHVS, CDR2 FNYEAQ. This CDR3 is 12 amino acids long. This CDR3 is CASSPDLVTQYF.

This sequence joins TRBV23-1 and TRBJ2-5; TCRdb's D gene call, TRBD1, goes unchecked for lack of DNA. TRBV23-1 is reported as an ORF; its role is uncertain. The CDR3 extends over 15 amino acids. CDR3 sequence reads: CARSPGTGCLETQYF.

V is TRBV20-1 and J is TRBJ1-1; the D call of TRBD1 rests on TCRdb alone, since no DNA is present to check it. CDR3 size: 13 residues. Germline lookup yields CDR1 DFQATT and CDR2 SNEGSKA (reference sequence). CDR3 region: CRSRTGDLTEAFF.

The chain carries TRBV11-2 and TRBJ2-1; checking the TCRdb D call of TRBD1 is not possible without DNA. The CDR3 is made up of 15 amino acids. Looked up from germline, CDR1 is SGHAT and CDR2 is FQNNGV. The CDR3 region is CASTPSPSSYNEQFF.

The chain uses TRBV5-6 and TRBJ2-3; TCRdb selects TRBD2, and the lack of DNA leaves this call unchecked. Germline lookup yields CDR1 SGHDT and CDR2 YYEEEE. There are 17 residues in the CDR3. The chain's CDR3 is CASSLGTSGSESDTQYF.

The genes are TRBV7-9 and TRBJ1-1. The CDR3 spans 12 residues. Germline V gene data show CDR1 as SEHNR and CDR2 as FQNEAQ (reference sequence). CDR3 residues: CASSLVNTEAFF.

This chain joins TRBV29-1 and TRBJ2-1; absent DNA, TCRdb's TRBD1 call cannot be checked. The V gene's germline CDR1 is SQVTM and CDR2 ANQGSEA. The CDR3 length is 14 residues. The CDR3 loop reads CSVDHPSKYNEQFF.

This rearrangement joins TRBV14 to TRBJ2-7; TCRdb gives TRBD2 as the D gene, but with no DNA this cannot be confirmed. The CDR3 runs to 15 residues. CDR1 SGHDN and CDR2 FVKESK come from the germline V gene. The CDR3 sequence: CASSQVRGSWYEQYF.

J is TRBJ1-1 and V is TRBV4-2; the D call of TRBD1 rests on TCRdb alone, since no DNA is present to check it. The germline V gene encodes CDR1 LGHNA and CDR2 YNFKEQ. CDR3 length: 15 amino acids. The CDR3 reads CASSQDGRVNTEAFF.

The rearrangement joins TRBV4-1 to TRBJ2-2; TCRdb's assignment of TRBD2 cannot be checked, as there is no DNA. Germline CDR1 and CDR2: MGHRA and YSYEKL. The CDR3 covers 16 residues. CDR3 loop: CASSSGAGGYTGELFF.

The CDR3 here is CASSLNSEGETQYF. The chain is built from TRBV5-1 and TRBJ2-5. Germline V gene data show CDR1 as SGHRS and CDR2 as YFSETQ. This CDR3 spans 14 amino acids.

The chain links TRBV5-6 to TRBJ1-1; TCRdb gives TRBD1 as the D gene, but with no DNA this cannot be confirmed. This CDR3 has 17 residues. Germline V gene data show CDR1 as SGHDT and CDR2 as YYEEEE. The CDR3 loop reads CASSLPLGVGVNTEAFF.